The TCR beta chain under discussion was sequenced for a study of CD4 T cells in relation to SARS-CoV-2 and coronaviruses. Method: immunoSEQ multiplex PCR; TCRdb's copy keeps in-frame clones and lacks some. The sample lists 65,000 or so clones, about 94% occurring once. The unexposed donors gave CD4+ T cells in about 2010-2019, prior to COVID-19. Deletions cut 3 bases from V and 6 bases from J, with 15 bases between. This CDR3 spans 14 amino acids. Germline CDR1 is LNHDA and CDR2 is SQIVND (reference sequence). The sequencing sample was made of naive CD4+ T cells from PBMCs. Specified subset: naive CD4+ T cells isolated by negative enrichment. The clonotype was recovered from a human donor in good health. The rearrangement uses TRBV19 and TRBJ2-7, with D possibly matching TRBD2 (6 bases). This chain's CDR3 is CASSILAGRGEQYF. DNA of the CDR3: TGTGCCAGTAGTATCTTGGCGGGGCGGGGCGAGCAGTACTTC.